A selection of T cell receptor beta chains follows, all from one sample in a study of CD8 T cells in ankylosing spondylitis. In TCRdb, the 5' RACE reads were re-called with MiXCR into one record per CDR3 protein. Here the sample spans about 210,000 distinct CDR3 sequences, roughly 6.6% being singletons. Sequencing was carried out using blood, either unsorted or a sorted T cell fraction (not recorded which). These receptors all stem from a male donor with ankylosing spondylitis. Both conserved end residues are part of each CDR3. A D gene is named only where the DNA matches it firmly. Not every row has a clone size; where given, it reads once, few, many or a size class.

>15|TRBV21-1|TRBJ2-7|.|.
CASSNPGQTLDEQYF
TGTGCCAGCAGCAATCCGGGACAGACTCTCGACGAGCAGTACTTC
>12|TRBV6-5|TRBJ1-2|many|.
CASSYGGYGYTF
TGTGCCAGCAGTTACGGGGGCTATGGCTACACCTTC
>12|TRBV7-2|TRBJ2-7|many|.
CASSPSTYEQYF
TGTGCCAGCAGCCCCAGTACCTACGAGCAGTACTTC
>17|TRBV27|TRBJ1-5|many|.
CASSFLGEFLDNQPQHF
TGTGCCAGCAGTTTCCTCGGGGAGTTTTTGGACAATCAGCCCCAGCATTTT
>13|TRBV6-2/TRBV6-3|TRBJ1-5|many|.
CASGRGGNQPQHF
TGTGCCAGCGGACGGGGGGGCAATCAGCCCCAGCATTTT
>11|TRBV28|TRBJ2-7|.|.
CASSYHYEQYF
TGTGCCAGCAGTTACCACTACGAGCAGTACTTC
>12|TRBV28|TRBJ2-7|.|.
CASSLRLYEQYF
TGTGCCAGCAGTTTACGGCTCTACGAGCAGTACTTC
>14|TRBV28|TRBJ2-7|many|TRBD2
CASSGLGGSYEQYF
TGTGCCAGCAGCGGACTAGGAGGGTCCTACGAGCAGTACTTC
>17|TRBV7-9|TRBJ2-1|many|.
CASSAMGMSASYNEQFF
TGTGCCAGCAGCGCAATGGGCATGTCGGCGTCGTACAATGAGCAGTTCTTC
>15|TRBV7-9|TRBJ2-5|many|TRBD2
CASSTSLAEQETQYF
TGTGCCAGCAGCACCTCACTAGCGGAGCAAGAGACCCAGTACTTC